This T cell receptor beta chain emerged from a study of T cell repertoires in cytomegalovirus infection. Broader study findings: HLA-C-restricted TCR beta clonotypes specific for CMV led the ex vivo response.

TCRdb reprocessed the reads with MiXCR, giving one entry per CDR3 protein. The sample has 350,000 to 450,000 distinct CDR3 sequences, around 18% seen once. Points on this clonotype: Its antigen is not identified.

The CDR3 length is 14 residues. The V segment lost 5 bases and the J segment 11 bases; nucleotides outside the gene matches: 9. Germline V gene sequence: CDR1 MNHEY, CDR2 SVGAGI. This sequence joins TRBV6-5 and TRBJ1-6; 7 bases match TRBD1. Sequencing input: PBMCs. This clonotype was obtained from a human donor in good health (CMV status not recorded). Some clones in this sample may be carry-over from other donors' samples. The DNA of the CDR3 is TGTGCCAGCAGTACCGGGACAGAGGCAGCACCCCTCCACTTT. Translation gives CASSTGTEAAPLHF.